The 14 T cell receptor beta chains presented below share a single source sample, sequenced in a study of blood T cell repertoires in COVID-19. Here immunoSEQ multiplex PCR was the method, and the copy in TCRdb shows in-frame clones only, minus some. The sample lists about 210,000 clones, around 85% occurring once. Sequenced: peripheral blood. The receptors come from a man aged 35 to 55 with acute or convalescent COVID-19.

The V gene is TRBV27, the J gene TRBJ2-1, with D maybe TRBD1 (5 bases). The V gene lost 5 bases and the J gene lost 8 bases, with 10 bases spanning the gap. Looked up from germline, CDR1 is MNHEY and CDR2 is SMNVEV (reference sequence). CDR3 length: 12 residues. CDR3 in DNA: TGTGCCAGCAGTCACAGGTTACATGAGCAGTTCTTC. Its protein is CASSHRLHEQFF.

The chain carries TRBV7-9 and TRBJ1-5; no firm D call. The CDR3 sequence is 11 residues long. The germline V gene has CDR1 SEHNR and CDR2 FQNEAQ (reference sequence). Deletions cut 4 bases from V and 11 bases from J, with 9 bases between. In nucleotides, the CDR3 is TGTGCCAGCAGCTCGGGGATTTCCCAGCATTTT. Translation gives CASSSGISQHF.

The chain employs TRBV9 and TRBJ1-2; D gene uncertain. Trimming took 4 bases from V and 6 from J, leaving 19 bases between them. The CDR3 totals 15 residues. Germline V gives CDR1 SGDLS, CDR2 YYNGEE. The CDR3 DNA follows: TGTGCCAGCAGCCTTTACTCGGGAGGGATCGATGGCTACACCTTC. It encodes CASSLYSGGIDGYTF.

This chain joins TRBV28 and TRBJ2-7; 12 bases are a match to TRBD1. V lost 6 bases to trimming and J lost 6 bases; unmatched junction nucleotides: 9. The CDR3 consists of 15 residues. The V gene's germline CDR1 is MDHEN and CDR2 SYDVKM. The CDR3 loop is CASSSPGQGASEQYF. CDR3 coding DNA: TGTGCCAGCAGCTCTCCGGGACAGGGGGCGTCCGAGCAGTACTTC.

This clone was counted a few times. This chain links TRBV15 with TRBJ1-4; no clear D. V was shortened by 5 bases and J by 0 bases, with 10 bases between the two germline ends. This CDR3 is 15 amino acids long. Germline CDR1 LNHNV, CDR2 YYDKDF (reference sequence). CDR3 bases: TGTGCCACCAGCTTAGTCACGGCAACTAATGAAAAACTGTTTTTT. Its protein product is CATSLVTATNEKLFF.

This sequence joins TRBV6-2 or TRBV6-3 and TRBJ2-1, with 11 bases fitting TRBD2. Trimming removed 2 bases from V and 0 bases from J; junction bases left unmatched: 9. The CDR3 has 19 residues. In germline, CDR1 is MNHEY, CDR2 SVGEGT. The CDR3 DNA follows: TGTGCCAGCAGTTACATATCCGGGACTAGCGGCCTCTCCTACAATGAGCAGTTCTTC. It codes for CASSYISGTSGLSYNEQFF.

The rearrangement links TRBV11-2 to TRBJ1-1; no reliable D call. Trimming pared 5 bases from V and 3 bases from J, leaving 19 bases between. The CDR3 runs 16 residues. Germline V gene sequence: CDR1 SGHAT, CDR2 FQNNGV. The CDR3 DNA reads TGTGCCAGCAGCAAGCGCATTTTCGGGTTCCACACTGAAGCTTTCTTT. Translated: CASSKRIFGFHTEAFF.

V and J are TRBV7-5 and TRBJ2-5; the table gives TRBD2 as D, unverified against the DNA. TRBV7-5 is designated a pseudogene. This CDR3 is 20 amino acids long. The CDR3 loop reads CARSFQKPGLAGGPCETQYF. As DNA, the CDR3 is TGTGCCAGAAGCTTCCAGAAACCGGGACTAGCGGGAGGGCCATGTGAGACCCAGTACTTC.

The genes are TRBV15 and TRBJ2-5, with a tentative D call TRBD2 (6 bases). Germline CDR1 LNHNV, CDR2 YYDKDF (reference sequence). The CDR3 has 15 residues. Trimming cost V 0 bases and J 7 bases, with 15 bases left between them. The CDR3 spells CATSRDVGGAGTQYF. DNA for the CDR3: TGTGCCACCAGCAGAGATGTAGGCGGGGCCGGGACCCAGTACTTC.

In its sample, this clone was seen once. CDR3 nucleotides: TGTGCCAGCAGCGGGGGACAGGCCCCCTACGAGCAGTACTTC. Its translation: CASSGGQAPYEQYF. The chain is built from TRBV7-7 and TRBJ2-7; 8 nucleotides match TRBD1. The V segment lost 5 bases and the J segment 2 bases; nucleotides outside the gene matches: 5. CDR1 SSHAT and CDR2 FNYEAQ come from the germline V gene (reference sequence). There are 14 residues in the CDR3.

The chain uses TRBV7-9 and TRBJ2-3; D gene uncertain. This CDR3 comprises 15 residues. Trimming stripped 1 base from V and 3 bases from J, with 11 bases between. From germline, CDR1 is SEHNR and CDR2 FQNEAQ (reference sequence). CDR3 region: CASSLGSSHTDTQYF. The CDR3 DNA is TGTGCCAGCAGCTTAGGTTCTAGTCATACAGATACGCAGTATTTT.

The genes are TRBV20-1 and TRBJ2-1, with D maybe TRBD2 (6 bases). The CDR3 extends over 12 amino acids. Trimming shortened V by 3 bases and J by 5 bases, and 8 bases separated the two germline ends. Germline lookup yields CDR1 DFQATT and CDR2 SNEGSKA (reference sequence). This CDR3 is CSASSGDNEQFF. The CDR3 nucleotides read TGCAGTGCTAGTTCGGGAGACAATGAGCAGTTCTTC.

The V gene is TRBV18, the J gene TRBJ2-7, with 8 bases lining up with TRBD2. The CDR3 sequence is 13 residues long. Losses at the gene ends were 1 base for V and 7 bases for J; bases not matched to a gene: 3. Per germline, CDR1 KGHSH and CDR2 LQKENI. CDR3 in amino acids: CASSPRAGGEQYF. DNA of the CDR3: TGTGCCAGCTCACCACGTGCGGGAGGTGAGCAGTACTTC. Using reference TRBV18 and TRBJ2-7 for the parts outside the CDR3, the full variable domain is NAGVMQNPRHLVRRRGQEARLRCSPMKGHSHVYWYRQLPEEGLKFMVYLQKENIIDESGMPKERFSAEFPKEGPSILRIQQVVRGDSAAYFCASSPRAGGEQYFGPGTRLTVT.

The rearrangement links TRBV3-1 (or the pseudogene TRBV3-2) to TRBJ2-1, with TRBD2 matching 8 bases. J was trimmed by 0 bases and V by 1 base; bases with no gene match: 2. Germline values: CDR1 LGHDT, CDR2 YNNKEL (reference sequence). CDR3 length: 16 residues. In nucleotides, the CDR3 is TGTGCCAGCAGCCAAGTGAGCGGGGGCTCCTACAATGAGCAGTTCTTC. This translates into CASSQVSGGSYNEQFF.